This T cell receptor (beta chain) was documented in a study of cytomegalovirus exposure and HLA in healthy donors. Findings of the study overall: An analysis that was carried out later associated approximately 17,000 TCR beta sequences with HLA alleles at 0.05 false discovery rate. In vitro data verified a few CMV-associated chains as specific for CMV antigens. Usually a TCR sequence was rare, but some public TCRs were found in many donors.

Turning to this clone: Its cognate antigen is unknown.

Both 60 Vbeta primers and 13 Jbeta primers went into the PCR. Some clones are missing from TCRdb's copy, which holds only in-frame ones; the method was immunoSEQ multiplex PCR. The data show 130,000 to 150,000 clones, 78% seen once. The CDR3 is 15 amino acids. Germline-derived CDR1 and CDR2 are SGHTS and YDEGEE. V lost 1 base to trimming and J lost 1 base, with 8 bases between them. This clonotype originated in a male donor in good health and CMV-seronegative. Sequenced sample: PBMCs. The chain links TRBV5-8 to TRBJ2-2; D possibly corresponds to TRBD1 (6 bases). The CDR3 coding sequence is TGTGCCAGCAGCTTGAGGGGGTTGAACACCGGGGAGCTGTTTTTT. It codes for CASSLRGLNTGELFF.